What follows describes a single T cell receptor beta chain. The data were obtained in a study of blood T cell repertoires in COVID-19. Overall study context: PBMCs, B-cell-depleted T cells, or T cells provided the cDNA or gDNA that made up the material.

Repertoires were generated with immunoSEQ multiplex PCR, while TCRdb's copy carries only in-frame clones and drops some. The data show approximately 170,000 clones, with 82% seen just once and roughly a tenth held by the top ten. The TCR was taken from a woman older than 75 with active or convalescent COVID-19. Sequencing was carried out using peripheral blood.

As DNA, the CDR3 is TGTGCCACCAGCAGCCAGACTAGCGGGAGTAGATACAATGAGCAGTTCTTC. This codes for CATSSQTSGSRYNEQFF. The chain uses TRBV15 and TRBJ2-1; 12 bases are a match to TRBD2. In germline, CDR1 is LNHNV, CDR2 YYDKDF (reference sequence). Losses at the gene ends were 3 bases for V and 4 bases for J; bases not matched to a gene: 7. The CDR3 totals 17 residues.